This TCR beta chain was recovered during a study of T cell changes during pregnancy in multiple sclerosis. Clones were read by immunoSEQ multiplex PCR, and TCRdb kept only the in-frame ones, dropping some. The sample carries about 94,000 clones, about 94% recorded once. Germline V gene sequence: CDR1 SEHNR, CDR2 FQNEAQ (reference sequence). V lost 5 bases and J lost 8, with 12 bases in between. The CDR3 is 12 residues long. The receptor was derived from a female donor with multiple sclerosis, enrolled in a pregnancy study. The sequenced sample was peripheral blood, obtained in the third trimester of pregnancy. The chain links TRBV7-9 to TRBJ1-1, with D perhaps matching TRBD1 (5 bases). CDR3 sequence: CASSQGADEAFF. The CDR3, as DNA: TGTGCCAGCAGCCAAGGGGCGGACGAAGCTTTCTTT.